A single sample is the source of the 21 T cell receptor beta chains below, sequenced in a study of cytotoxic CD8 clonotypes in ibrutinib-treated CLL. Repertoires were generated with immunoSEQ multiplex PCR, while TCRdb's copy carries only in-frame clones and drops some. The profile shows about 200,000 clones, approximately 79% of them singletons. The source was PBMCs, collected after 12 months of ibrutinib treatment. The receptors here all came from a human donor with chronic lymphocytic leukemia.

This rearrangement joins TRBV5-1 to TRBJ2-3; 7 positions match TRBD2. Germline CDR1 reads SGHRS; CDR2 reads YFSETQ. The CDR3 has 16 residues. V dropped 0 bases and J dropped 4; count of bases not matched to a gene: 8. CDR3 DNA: TGCGCCAGCAGCTTGGGGGCCAGCGGGATCGCAGATACGCAGTATTTT. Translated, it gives CASSLGASGIADTQYF.

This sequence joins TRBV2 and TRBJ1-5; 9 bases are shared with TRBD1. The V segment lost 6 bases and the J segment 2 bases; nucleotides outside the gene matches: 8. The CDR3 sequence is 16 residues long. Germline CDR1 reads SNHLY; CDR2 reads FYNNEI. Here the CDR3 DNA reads TGTGCCAGCAGGGCTCACAGGGGGCCGGGCAATCAGCCCCAGCATTTT. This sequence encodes CASRAHRGPGNQPQHF.

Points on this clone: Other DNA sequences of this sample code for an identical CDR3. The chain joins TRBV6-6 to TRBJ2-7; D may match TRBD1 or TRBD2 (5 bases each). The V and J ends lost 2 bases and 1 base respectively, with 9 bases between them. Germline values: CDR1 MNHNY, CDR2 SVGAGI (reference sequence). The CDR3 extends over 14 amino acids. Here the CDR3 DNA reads TGTGCCAGCAGTTACGGGGGAGCTTCCTACGAGCAGTACTTC. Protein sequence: CASSYGGASYEQYF.

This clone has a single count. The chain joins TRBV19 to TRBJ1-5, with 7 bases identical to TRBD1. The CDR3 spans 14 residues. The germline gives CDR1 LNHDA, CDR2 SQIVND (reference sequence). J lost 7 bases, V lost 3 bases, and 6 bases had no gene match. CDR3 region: CASSIWGTEQPQHF. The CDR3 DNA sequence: TGTGCCAGTAGTATTTGGGGGACAGAACAGCCCCAGCATTTT. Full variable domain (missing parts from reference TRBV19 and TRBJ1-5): DGGITQSPKYLFRKEGQNVTLSCEQNLNHDAMYWYRQDPGQGLRLIYYSQIVNDFQKGDIAEGYSVSREKKESFPLTVTSAQKNPTAFYLCASSIWGTEQPQHFGDGTRLSIL.

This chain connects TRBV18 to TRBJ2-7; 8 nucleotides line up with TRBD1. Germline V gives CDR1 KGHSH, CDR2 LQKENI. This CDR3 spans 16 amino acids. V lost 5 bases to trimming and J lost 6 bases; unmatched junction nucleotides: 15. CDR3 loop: CASSSQDRAAFSEQYF. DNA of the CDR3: TGTGCCAGCTCATCACAGGACAGGGCGGCCTTTAGCGAGCAGTACTTC.

The CDR3 DNA reads TGTGCCAGCAGTTCGGGACAGGGATTCTCTGGGGCCAACGTCCTGACTTTC. Its protein is CASSSGQGFSGANVLTF. V is TRBV28 and J is TRBJ2-6, with 9 bases identical to TRBD1. The CDR3 totals 17 residues. Germline assignment: CDR1 MDHEN and CDR2 SYDVKM. J lost 0 bases, V lost 4 bases, and 4 bases had no gene match.

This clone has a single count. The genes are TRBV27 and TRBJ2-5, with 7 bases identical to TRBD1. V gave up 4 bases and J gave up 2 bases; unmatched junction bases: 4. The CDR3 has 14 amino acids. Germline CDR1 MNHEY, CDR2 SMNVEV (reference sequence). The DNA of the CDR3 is TGTGCCAGCAGTTCCGGGACAGCTCAAGAGACCCAGTACTTC. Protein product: CASSSGTAQETQYF.

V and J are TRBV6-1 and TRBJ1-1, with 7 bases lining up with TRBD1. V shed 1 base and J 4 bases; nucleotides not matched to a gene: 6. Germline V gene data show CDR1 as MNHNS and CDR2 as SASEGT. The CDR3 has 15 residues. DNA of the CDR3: TGTGCCAGCAGTGAAGTAGACAGGGATGGCACTGAAGCTTTCTTT. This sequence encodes CASSEVDRDGTEAFF.

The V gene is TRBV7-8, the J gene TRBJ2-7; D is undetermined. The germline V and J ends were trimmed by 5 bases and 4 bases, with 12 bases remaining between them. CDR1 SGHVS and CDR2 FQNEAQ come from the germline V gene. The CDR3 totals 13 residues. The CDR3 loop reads CASSPDRAYEQYF. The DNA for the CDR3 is TGTGCCAGCAGCCCTGACCGAGCATACGAGCAGTACTTC.

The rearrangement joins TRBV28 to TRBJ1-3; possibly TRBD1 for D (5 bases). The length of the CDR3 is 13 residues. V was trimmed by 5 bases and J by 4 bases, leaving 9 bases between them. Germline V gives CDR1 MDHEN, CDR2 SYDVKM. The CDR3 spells CASSRQGGNTIYF. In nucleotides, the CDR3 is TGTGCCAGCAGTAGGCAGGGAGGAAACACCATATATTTT.

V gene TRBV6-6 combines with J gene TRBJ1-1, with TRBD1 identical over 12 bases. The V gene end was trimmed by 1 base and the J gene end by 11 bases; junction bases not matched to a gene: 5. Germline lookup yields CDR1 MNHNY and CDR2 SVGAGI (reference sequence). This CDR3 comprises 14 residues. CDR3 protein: CASSYLGQGAQAFF. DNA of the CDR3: TGTGCCAGCAGTTACTTGGGACAGGGGGCTCAGGCTTTCTTT.

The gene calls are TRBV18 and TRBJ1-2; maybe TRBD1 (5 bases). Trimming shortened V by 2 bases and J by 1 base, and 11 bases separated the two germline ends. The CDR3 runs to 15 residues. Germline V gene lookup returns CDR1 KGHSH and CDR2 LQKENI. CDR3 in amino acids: CASSPILDSNYGYTF. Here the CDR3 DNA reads TGTGCCAGCTCACCAATCCTAGACAGTAACTATGGCTACACCTTC.

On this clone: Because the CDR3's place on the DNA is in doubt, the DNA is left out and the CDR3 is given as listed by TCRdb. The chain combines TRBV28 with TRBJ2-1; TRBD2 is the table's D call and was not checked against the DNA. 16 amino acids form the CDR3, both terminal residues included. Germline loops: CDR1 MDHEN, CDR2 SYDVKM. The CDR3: CASSTSGLAGWDEQFF.

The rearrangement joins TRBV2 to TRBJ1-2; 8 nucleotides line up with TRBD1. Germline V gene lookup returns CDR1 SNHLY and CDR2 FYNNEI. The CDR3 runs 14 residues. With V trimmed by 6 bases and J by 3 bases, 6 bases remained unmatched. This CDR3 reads CASSSTGADYGYTF. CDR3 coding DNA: TGTGCCAGCAGCTCGACAGGGGCGGACTATGGCTACACCTTC.

This CDR3 reads CASSQEAGQSYGYTF. The CDR3 region has the DNA TGCGCCAGCAGCCAAGAAGCGGGACAGAGCTATGGCTACACCTTC. This rearrangement joins TRBV4-1 to TRBJ1-2, with 7 bases matching TRBD1. There are 15 residues in the CDR3. The germline V gene encodes CDR1 MGHRA and CDR2 YSYEKL. V trimming: 0 bases; J trimming: 4 bases; junction bases outside the gene matches: 5.

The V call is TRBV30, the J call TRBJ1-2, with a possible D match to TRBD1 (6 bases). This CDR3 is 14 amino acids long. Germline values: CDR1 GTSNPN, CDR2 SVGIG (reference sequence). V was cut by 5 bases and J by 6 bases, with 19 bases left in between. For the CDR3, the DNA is TGTGCCTGGGGGTTGACCAGGGGAGGTAATGGCTACACCTTC. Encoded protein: CAWGLTRGGNGYTF.

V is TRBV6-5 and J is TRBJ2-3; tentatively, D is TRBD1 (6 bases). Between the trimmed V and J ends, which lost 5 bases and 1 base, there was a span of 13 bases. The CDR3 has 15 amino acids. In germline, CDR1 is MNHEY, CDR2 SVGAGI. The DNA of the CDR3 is TGTGCCAGCAGTAAACAGGGTTTTCGCACAGATACGCAGTATTTT. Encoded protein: CASSKQGFRTDTQYF.

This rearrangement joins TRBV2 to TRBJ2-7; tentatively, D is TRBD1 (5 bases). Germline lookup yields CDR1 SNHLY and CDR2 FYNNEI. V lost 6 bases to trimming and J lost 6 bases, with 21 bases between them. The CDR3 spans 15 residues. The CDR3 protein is CASSRWGPGMSEQYF. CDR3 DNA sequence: TGTGCCAGCAGCAGGTGGGGTCCAGGGATGAGCGAGCAGTACTTC.

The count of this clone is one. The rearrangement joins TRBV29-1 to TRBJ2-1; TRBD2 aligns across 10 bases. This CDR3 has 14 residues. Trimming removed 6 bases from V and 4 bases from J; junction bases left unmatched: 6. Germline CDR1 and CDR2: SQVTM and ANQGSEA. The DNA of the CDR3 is TGCAGCGTAGCCGGACTAGCGGCTTACAATGAGCAGTTCTTC. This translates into CSVAGLAAYNEQFF.

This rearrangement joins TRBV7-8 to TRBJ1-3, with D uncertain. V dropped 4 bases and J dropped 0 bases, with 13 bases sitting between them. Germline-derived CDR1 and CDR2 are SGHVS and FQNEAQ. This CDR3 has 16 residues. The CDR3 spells CASSYVWPSSGNTIYF. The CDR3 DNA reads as TGTGCCAGCAGCTACGTATGGCCCAGCTCTGGAAACACCATATATTTT.

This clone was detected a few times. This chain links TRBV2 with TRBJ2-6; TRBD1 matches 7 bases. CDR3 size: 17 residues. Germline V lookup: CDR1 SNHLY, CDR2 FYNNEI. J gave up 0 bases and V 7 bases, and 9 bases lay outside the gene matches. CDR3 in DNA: TGTGCCAGCAAATGGACAGGCATTTTCTCTGGGGCCAACGTCCTGACTTTC. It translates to CASKWTGIFSGANVLTF.